The rows below give T cell receptor beta chains drawn from one sample of a study of graft-versus-host responses after intestinal transplantation. Sequencing used immunoSEQ multiplex PCR; TCRdb keeps in-frame clones, though not all of them. In the table there are approximately 40,000 clones, 75% to 95% of which are singletons. The input for sequencing was PBMCs, taken around 330 days after intestinal transplant. The origin of the receptors is a human patient who received an intestinal transplant, so some T cells may come from the graft donor. Both conserved end residues are trimmed from each CDR3.

TRBV4-1,TRBJ1-5,14,ASSQERARSRQPQH
TRBV7-3,TRBJ2-6,15,ASSSPGGASGANVLT
TRBV28,TRBJ1-3,13,ASSPTGISGNTIY
TRBV27,TRBJ2-7,11,ASSPGRGYEQY
TRBV29-1,TRBJ1-1,11,SDISWTADEAF
TRBV11-2,TRBJ2-7,13,ASSLLAGGTYEQY
TRBV28,TRBJ2-1,12,ASRHGGQYNEQF
TRBV6-1,TRBJ2-1,13,ASSALLSSYNEQF
TRBV4-1,TRBJ1-1,18,ASSQDDEGPPPTLNTEAF
TRBV11-2,TRBJ2-6,14,ASSLDDRSGANVLT
TRBV4-1,TRBJ2-7,15,ASSHPLKGTGPYEQY
TRBV6-5,TRBJ2-5,14,ASSFRTSGYQETQY
TRBV28,TRBJ1-1,14,ASSFPGQPMNTEAF
TRBV11-2,TRBJ1-5,13,ASSLERGQDQPQH
TRBV19,TRBJ2-1,14,ASSMLPGRGKNEQF
TRBV4-1,TRBJ2-7,13,ASSQDFPGDYEQY
TRBV4-2,TRBJ1-1,12,ASSQDRAGMRAF
TRBV7-9,TRBJ2-3,13,ASSLEGASTDTQY
TRBV29-1,TRBJ2-7,12,SVWTGAPRNEQY
TRBV11-2,TRBJ1-2,11,ASSLNSLYGYT
TRBV18,TRBJ1-2,13,ASSPTSTDNYGYT
TRBV7-2,TRBJ2-3,12,ASSSGLATDTQY
TRBV6-1,TRBJ2-1,13,ASSPWALGGNEQF
TRBV27,TRBJ1-4,13,ASSLRGAPGEKLF
TRBV10-1,TRBJ2-7,11,ASRRVGAYEQY
TRBV6-6,TRBJ1-1,13,ASSYDPATNTEAF
TRBV2,TRBJ2-3,10,ASSDRGDTQY
TRBV6-1,TRBJ2-7,18,ASSELRQIVRAGVNYEQY
TRBV7-9,TRBJ2-3,14,ASSLLPEGDTDTQY
TRBV9,TRBJ2-3,12,ASSEDSSTDTQY
TRBV6-1,TRBJ2-5,13,ASSEFTGFRETQY
TRBV28,TRBJ2-5,14,ASSRNRAMGQETQY
TRBV27,TRBJ1-2,14,ASSIYSSRGAHGYT
TRBV11-2,TRBJ1-2,11,ASSLKQGWGYT
TRBV5-1,TRBJ2-7,12,ASSLGGASYEQY
TRBV5-1,TRBJ2-2,13,ASTPLGGRTGELF
TRBV7-6,TRBJ2-1,15,ASSPLTGGRPYNEQF
TRBV11-3,TRBJ1-5,14,ASSHGPERRNQPQH
TRBV7-2,TRBJ2-1,11,ASSLIAGNEQF
TRBV9,TRBJ2-5,13,ASSVGVAVQETQY
TRBV4-1,TRBJ1-5,12,ASSQIVRKQPQH
TRBV6-1,TRBJ1-2,12,ASRREQRNYGYT
TRBV5-4,TRBJ1-1,13,ASSLKMFGYTEAF
TRBV7-3,TRBJ2-1,13,ASSLGQGSKNEQF
TRBV30,TRBJ2-5,9,AWSVGETQY
TRBV11-2,TRBJ2-7,11,ASSLAVSYEQY
TRBV19,TRBJ1-1,10,ASSIRNTEAF
TRBV9,TRBJ1-3,14,ASSVVSGDPGNTIY